The rows below give T cell receptor beta chains drawn from one sample of a study of T-cell reconstitution after alpha-beta-depleted transplantation in children. TCRdb re-called the PCR reads with MiXCR, one entry per CDR3 protein. The table includes approximately 500,000 distinct CDR3 sequences, 10% detected once. The input for sequencing was PBMCs, taken before TCRalphabeta/CD19-depleted stem cell transplant. These receptors came from a child aged 2 to 10 with inherited bone marrow failure, due to receive a stem cell transplant. Each CDR3 is given with its conserved first and last residue. A D gene is named only where the DNA matches it firmly.

cdr3_aa v_call d_call
CASSIWTTYEQYF TRBV7-2 .
CASSALPSSGYEQYF TRBV9 .
CASSFLAAYNEQFF TRBV28 .
CASNLQGAQGGTQYF TRBV2 TRBD1
CASSQDSGRVMYEQYF TRBV14 TRBD2
CATSDPNYTDTQYF TRBV24-1 .
CSVLGDTQYF TRBV29-1 .
CASSYETGIFYEQYF TRBV5-1 TRBD1
CARYGQGDFLAGSGAGELFF TRBV12-5 .
CASSWISTGTGYGYTF TRBV13 .
CAIAAASKGRDTEAFF TRBV10-3 .
CASSSLRASGTYEQYF TRBV27 TRBD2
CRANGNVSTDTQYF TRBV20-1 .
CSADLNYGYTF TRBV20-1 .
CCARDLSLSYNEQFF TRBV20-1 .
CASSHQGSGRAYEQYF TRBV3-1 TRBD2
CSARDREGLGEQYF TRBV20-1 TRBD2
CASSWGPSGGEQFF TRBV6-2/TRBV6-3 TRBD1
CASSRAAYREVRSGELFF TRBV12-3/TRBV12-4 .
CASITTRGQDYGYTF TRBV5-5 TRBD1
CASLVWGARETQYF TRBV12-3/TRBV12-4 .
CSARSREGPDTQYF TRBV20-1 .
CASSLYPPGLAGVVGTGELFF TRBV27 TRBD2
CASSSLPPGLRETQYF TRBV7-2 .
CASSLSGQNFYGYTF TRBV27 .
CASSGQGRNYGYTF TRBV5-1 TRBD1
CASSNQQGAYEQYF TRBV19 .
CSASEGGDQYF TRBV20-1 .
CSVDPFSSGRAETQYF TRBV29-1 TRBD2
CASSLSAGRNTGELFF TRBV5-1 .
CSARAGYYEQYF TRBV20-1 .
CASSDIAGEETQYF TRBV2 TRBD2
CASSLSPGTGNHEQYF TRBV27 TRBD1
CASSFVDGIQETQYF TRBV12-3/TRBV12-4 .
CAWCSRGGVYGYTF TRBV30 .
CASSFGQGSTDTQYF TRBV28 TRBD1
CASGPWGGSDNEQFF TRBV5-1 .